This record looks at one TCR beta chain sequence and its context. Its cognate antigen has yet to be identified. No per-base quality is available; no much larger clone lies one base away. TCRbeta CDR3 regions were amplified from genomic DNA using the immunoSEQ Assay, a bias-controlled multiplex PCR. Under the source paper's analysis protocol: Within the assay, amplification of reference gene primers was used to estimate how many nucleated cells each sample contained. Sequence reads were collapsed and filtered to measure the absolute abundance of every unique TCRbeta CDR3 rearrangement. For each sample, productive Simpson clonality was calculated as the square root of Simpson's diversity index across productive rearrangements. Imported from immuneACCESS, the table was reduced by TCRdb to in-frame sequences with V and J called. These copies leave out some clones; in studies compared against another copy, an unresolved V gene accounts for under half, and the cause of the remainder is not known. Clone size and V and J calls were adopted from that table, with D and trimming inferred from the DNA. The sample data list about 82,000 clones, and approximately 78% of these were observed just once. More than 5.5% of the sample is held by the ten biggest clonotypes.

This sample is drawn from a study of blood T cell repertoires in COVID-19 (dated by TCRdb to between 2020 and 2021). Turning to the overall study: Samples covering the acute and convalescent phases of COVID-19 were provided by collaborators in the United States, Italy and Spain. The prospective study material was composed of cDNA or gDNA derived from T cells, B-cell-depleted T cells, or PBMCs. Deeply sampled blood TCRbeta repertoires from subjects exposed to, actively infected with, or recovered from COVID-19 were included in the dataset. The repertoires were released in a freely available public database intended as a resource for research on the immune response to SARS-CoV-2. Samples came from the ongoing ImmuneRACE study (first 160 participants) plus 1,254 subjects from 6 global collaborators. Nearly every sample came with metadata listing a de-identified subject ID, COVID-19 status, age in years and sex. Where HLA class I and class II types were available, the types were taken from metadata supplied by the sample provider, not from assay-based typing. The full study reports these points: How much clinical and demographic metadata was included differed by source and by participant, and the metadata was provided uncurated.

Deletion took 3 bases off V and 5 bases off J, with a span of 16 bases between the germline ends. The germline V gene yields ENHRY for CDR1 and SYGVKD for CDR2. The CDR3 covers 16 residues, taking in both the cysteine and the phenylalanine. Here the CDR3 DNA is all that survives: 48 bases in frame from base 1. Collaborating institutions collected whole blood in K2EDTA tubes following their own protocols. Collaborator samples were shipped for TCRbeta analysis as frozen whole blood, isolated PBMCs, or DNA extracted from either sample type. Sequencing was performed on peripheral blood. This TCR was recovered from a man over 45 with active or convalescent COVID-19. The sequence is built from TRBV10-3 and TRBJ2-2, with a weak D call of TRBD2 (5 bases match). In nucleotides, the sequence is TGTGCCATCAGTGACGGGTCGACATCGGGGACCGGGGAGCTGTTTTTT. The translation is CAISDGSTSGTGELFF.